The 30 T cell receptor beta chains presented below share a single source sample, sequenced in a study of blood T cells in healthy people across ages. Together with a sample-barcoded 5' primer, a J-beta primer mix was included in a second PCR lasting roughly 6 to 12 cycles. MiXCR, applied by TCRdb to the 5' RACE reads, yields one record per CDR3 protein. The data show about 760,000 distinct CDR3 sequences, with roughly 25% seen just once and 8% to 10% held by the top ten. This sample also appeared in a second study, on T cells of mothers and their children.

Input material: blood. These receptors were collected from a boy between 10 and 17 years old in good health.

This chain links TRBV5-1 with TRBJ2-2; D possibly matches TRBD1 or TRBD2 (5 bases each). The CDR3 is 15 amino acids. V lost 5 bases and J lost 0, with 11 bases in between. CDR1 is SGHRS, CDR2 YFSETQ, per germline. CDR3 in amino acids: CASRPGPPNTGELFF. The CDR3 DNA follows: TGCGCCAGCAGACCGGGACCACCGAACACCGGGGAGCTGTTTTTT.

The sample holds a few counts of this clonotype. The V gene is TRBV3-1, the J gene TRBJ2-7; D is unclear. V was cut by 5 bases and J by 5 bases, with 16 bases left in between. The CDR3 has 14 amino acids. CDR1 LGHDT and CDR2 YNNKEL come from the germline V gene (reference sequence). The CDR3 DNA reads TGTGCCAGCAGCGTCCCGGGTCGGACGGACGAGCAGTACTTC. Translation gives CASSVPGRTDEQYF.

This clonotype showed up just a few times. This sequence joins TRBV9 and TRBJ2-7; 10 bases map to TRBD2. The junction had 8 bases not matched to a gene; V was cut back by 0 bases and J by 5 bases. Germline V gene sequence: CDR1 SGDLS, CDR2 YYNGEE. The length of the CDR3 is 16 residues. The CDR3: CASSVVVLAGADEQYF. The DNA for the CDR3 is TGTGCCAGCAGCGTAGTCGTCCTAGCGGGAGCGGACGAGCAGTACTTC.

This clonotype was counted only a few times. The chain has TRBV7-9 and TRBJ2-5; 8 positions agree with TRBD1. J lost 4 bases, V lost 7 bases, and 8 bases had no gene match. The CDR3 sequence is 14 residues long. In germline, CDR1 is SEHNR, CDR2 FQNEAQ (reference sequence). The CDR3 protein is CASIRTGTGETQYF. CDR3 nucleotide sequence: TGTGCCAGCATTCGGACCGGGACAGGAGAGACCCAGTACTTC.

In its sample, this clonotype was seen a few times. CDR3 DNA: TGTGCCAGCAGCCCTAGACAGGGTATCAAAAAGTACTTC. It specifies CASSPRQGIKKYF. V is TRBV7-2 and J is TRBJ2-5, with TRBD1 identical over 7 bases. The CDR3 consists of 13 residues. Trimming took 5 bases from V and 12 from J; bases not matched to a gene: 12. Germline CDR1 SGHTA, CDR2 FQGNSA.

The sample holds a few counts of this clonotype. This chain links TRBV29-1 with TRBJ1-2; possibly TRBD1 for D (5 bases). The CDR3 contains 13 residues. V was pared by 1 base and J by 0 bases, with 6 bases between. Germline V lookup: CDR1 SQVTM, CDR2 ANQGSEA. CDR3 DNA sequence: TGCAGCGTTGAAGGGACAACTAACTATGGCTACACCTTC. This gives the protein CSVEGTTNYGYTF.

This clonotype appeared a few times. The J gene is TRBJ2-2, the V gene TRBV5-1; 10 bases map to TRBD2. Trimming took 0 bases from V and 4 from J; bases not matched to a gene: 3. The CDR3 loop spans 16 amino acids. Germline V gene data show CDR1 as SGHRS and CDR2 as YFSETQ. Written as DNA, the CDR3 is TGCGCCAGCAGCTTGGCCACTAGCGGGACCACCGGGGAGCTGTTTTTT. Translation gives CASSLATSGTTGELFF.

This clonotype was recorded a few times. The chain carries TRBV7-6 and TRBJ1-1; maybe TRBD1 (6 bases). Trimming shortened V by 5 bases and J by 5 bases, and 18 bases separated the two germline ends. This CDR3 is 15 amino acids long. Germline V gene data show CDR1 as SGHVS and CDR2 as FNYEAQ. The CDR3 DNA reads TGTGCCAGCAGCCTGGACACAGGGTTGGGTACTGAAGCTTTCTTT. Protein sequence: CASSLDTGLGTEAFF.

J is TRBJ2-5 and V is TRBV4-3; no firm D call. The better agreement between TRBJ2-7 and the DNA end casts doubt on the J call. The CDR3 loop spans 16 amino acids. Germline CDR1 and CDR2: LGHNA and YSLEER. The CDR3 region is CASSQGHFGNSYEQYF. CDR3 coding DNA: TGCGCCAGCAGCCAAGGACACTTCGGAAACTCCTACGAGCAGTACTTC.

The gene calls are TRBV10-3 and TRBJ2-3, with D possibly matching TRBD1 (5 bases). The V gene lost 0 bases and the J gene lost 2 bases, with 9 bases spanning the gap. The CDR3 runs 15 residues. In germline, CDR1 is ENHRY, CDR2 SYGVKD. The CDR3: CAISESDTPTDTQYF. The CDR3 nucleotides are TGTGCCATCAGTGAGTCGGACACCCCCACAGATACGCAGTATTTT.

This clonotype turned up a few times. The genes are TRBV7-8 and TRBJ2-5; D might be TRBD1 (6 bases). V was clipped by 0 bases and J by 5 bases, with 19 bases between them. The CDR3 is 17 amino acids. Per the germline V gene, CDR1 is SGHVS and CDR2 is FQNEAQ. CDR3 protein: CASSLALGWSRGETQYF. The CDR3 nucleotides read TGTGCCAGCAGCTTAGCGCTCGGGTGGTCCAGGGGTGAGACCCAGTACTTC.

The table lists this clonotype with a few counts. The V call is TRBV29-1, the J call TRBJ1-2, with a possible D match to TRBD1 (5 bases). With 2 bases removed from V and 8 bases from J, the gap between germline ends came to 18 bases. Germline V CDR1 and CDR2: SQVTM, ANQGSEA. This CDR3 has 14 amino acids. CDR3 sequence (DNA): TGCAGCGTTGAACCCAGGGAAAGGTGGCAAGGCTACACCTTC. Translation gives CSVEPRERWQGYTF.

This chain links TRBV5-1 with TRBJ2-5, with 11 nucleotides matching TRBD2. The CDR3 is 17 residues long. Germline CDR1 reads SGHRS; CDR2 reads YFSETQ. V was pared by 5 bases and J by 0 bases, with 9 bases of the junction left unmatched. This chain's CDR3 is CASRLRTSGRHQETQYF. The CDR3 nucleotides read TGCGCCAGCAGACTTAGGACTAGCGGGCGTCACCAAGAGACCCAGTACTTC.

A few counts support this clonotype. The chain uses TRBV7-3 and TRBJ2-5; D gene unclear. Matching the DNA end better, TRBJ2-1 makes the J call doubtful. CDR3 length equals 13 residues. The germline V gene encodes CDR1 SGHTA and CDR2 FQGTGA. The CDR3, as DNA: TGTGCCAGCAGCTACCTCATGGGATTAGAGCAGTTCTTC. This translates into CASSYLMGLEQFF.

This sequence joins TRBV12-5 and TRBJ2-5, with TRBD2 identical over 7 bases. The CDR3 has 14 amino acids. The germline V gene encodes CDR1 LGHNT and CDR2 FRNRAP. With 7 bases clipped from V and 5 bases from J, the junction kept 10 bases outside the gene matches. The CDR3 DNA follows: TGTGCTAGTGCAATTGGGGGAGGGGATGAGACCCAGTACTTC. Translated, it gives CASAIGGGDETQYF.

This clonotype has just a few counts. A junction end diverges from the germline sequence, so it may reflect a read error. J is TRBJ2-5 and V is TRBV12-3 or TRBV12-4; perhaps D is TRBD1 or TRBD2 (5 bases each). This CDR3 is built from 16 residues. The CDR3 reads CASSFISGSGYNERFF. The CDR3 DNA is TGTGCCAGCAGTTTTATCTCAGGTTCAGGGTACAATGAGCGGTTCTTC.

This clonotype was detected only a few times. The chain links TRBV9 to TRBJ2-5; no definite D call. TRBJ2-7 explains the end of the DNA better; the J call may be wrong. Germline CDR1 and CDR2: SGDLS and YYNGEE. The CDR3 is made up of 12 amino acids. The CDR3 reads CASSGRAPEQYF. CDR3 nucleotides: TGTGCCAGCAGCGGCCGGGCCCCCGAGCAGTACTTC.

This clonotype was found many times. This chain uses TRBV2 with TRBJ1-1, with D possibly being TRBD1 (6 bases). Germline CDR1 and CDR2: SNHLY and FYNNEI. CDR3 length equals 13 residues. Trimming left V 8 bases short and J 7 bases short, with 17 bases between. CDR3 in amino acids: CASAGGRGGEAFF. The CDR3 nucleotides are TGTGCCAGCGCGGGGGGCAGGGGTGGTGAAGCTTTCTTT.

This clonotype came up a few times. The CDR3 DNA reads as TGTGCCAGCAGTAGACAGGGGGCAGGGACTGAAGCTTTCTTT. As protein: CASSRQGAGTEAFF. This chain connects TRBV2 to TRBJ1-1; 10 bases line up with TRBD1. The trim removed 5 bases at V and 5 bases at J, leaving 5 bases unmatched. Per the germline V gene, CDR1 is SNHLY and CDR2 is FYNNEI. This CDR3 is built from 14 residues.

A few counts support this clonotype. The chain couples TRBV3-1 to TRBJ1-2, with TRBD1 as a possible D gene (6 bases). Per the germline V gene, CDR1 is LGHDT and CDR2 is YNNKEL (reference sequence). The V end lost 0 bases, the J end lost 1 base, and 12 bases lay between the germline ends. CDR3 length: 16 residues. The CDR3 nucleotides are TGTGCCAGCAGCCAAGATGGGAGGACAGTTAACTATGGCTACACCTTC. Its protein is CASSQDGRTVNYGYTF.

The chain employs TRBV5-1 and TRBJ2-3, with 8 positions matching TRBD1. The CDR3 extends over 14 amino acids. V was pared by 1 base and J by 4 bases, with 2 bases of the junction left unmatched. Germline CDR1 reads SGHRS; CDR2 reads YFSETQ. CDR3 loop: CASSLLDRADTQYF. CDR3 nucleotide sequence: TGCGCCAGCAGCTTGTTGGACAGGGCAGATACGCAGTATTTT.

The rearrangement uses TRBV5-1 and TRBJ2-3; maybe TRBD2 (6 bases). CDR3 length equals 16 residues. Between the trimmed V and J ends, which lost 0 bases and 0 bases, there was a span of 11 bases. In germline, CDR1 is SGHRS, CDR2 YFSETQ. The CDR3 sequence is CASSLAGGDSTDTQYF. CDR3 sequence (DNA): TGCGCCAGCAGCTTGGCCGGCGGGGATAGCACAGATACGCAGTATTTT.

This clonotype was recorded a few times. This is likely a read error, given that the CDR3 carries no conserved phenylalanine or tryptophan at its end. The chain joins TRBV20-1 to TRBJ2-5; 9 bases align to TRBD2. The closer fit of TRBJ2-1 to the DNA end suggests the J call may be wrong. This CDR3 is built from 14 residues. The germline CDR1 and CDR2 sequences are DFQATT and SNEGSKA (reference sequence). The CDR3 here is CSAFSGRRDNEQFL. The CDR3, as DNA: TGCAGTGCTTTTAGCGGGAGAAGGGACAATGAGCAGTTCCTC.

This clonotype turned up a few times. The chain carries TRBV27 and TRBJ1-4, with D perhaps TRBD1 (5 bases). The V gene lost 7 bases and the J gene lost 5 bases, with 11 bases spanning the gap. The CDR3 totals 13 residues. CDR1 and CDR2 from the germline V gene are MNHEY and SMNVEV (reference sequence). In DNA, the CDR3 is TGTGCCAGCACGGGGCATGGGAATGAAAAACTGTTTTTT. Amino acids: CASTGHGNEKLFF.

The genes are TRBV6-5 and TRBJ2-7; D is unresolved. V dropped 1 base and J dropped 7 bases, with 8 bases sitting between them. There are 12 residues in the CDR3. The germline CDR1 and CDR2 sequences are MNHEY and SVGAGI. In nucleotides, the CDR3 is TGTGCCAGCAGTTACTTATCCGGAGAGCAGTACTTC. Amino acids: CASSYLSGEQYF.

This clonotype was seen only a few times. The chain couples TRBV7-9 to TRBJ2-5; the D gene is possibly TRBD2 (7 bases). CDR1 and CDR2 (germline): SEHNR, FQNEAQ (reference sequence). The V gene lost 2 bases and the J gene lost 5 bases, with 15 bases spanning the gap. The CDR3 totals 15 residues. The CDR3 region has the DNA TGTGCCAGCAGCTTAAACCGGGGGGCCTATGAGACCCAGTACTTC. Translation gives CASSLNRGAYETQYF.

This clonotype was seen a few times. The chain carries TRBV27 and TRBJ1-5; D is possibly TRBD1 (5 bases). V lost 4 bases to trimming and J lost 4 bases, with 17 bases between them. Germline CDR1 MNHEY, CDR2 SMNVEV (reference sequence). CDR3 length: 16 amino acids. The CDR3 coding sequence is TGTGCCAGCAGTTCGAATTACAGGAGAGATAATCAGCCCCAGCATTTT. Protein: CASSSNYRRDNQPQHF.

The chain couples TRBV5-1 to TRBJ1-2; D not resolved. Trimming cost V 4 bases and J 2 bases, with 15 bases left between them. From germline, CDR1 is SGHRS and CDR2 YFSETQ. CDR3 length: 15 amino acids. The DNA of the CDR3 is TGCGCCAGCAGCCCCCTGGCAGGACTCAACTATGGCTACACCTTC. This translates into CASSPLAGLNYGYTF.

This clonotype has just a few counts. The genes are TRBV4-1 and TRBJ2-7; 7 nucleotides agree with TRBD2. CDR1 is MGHRA and CDR2 is YSYEKL in the germline V gene. The J segment lost 3 bases and the V segment lost 8 bases, leaving 10 bases of the junction unmatched. CDR3 length: 14 amino acids. CDR3 bases: TGCGCCAGCCAAGGGAAGGGAGGGAGCTACGAGCAGTACTTC. It yields the protein CASQGKGGSYEQYF.

This clonotype has just a few counts. The rearrangement links TRBV9 to TRBJ2-1; no clear D gene. This CDR3 has 17 residues. In germline, CDR1 is SGDLS, CDR2 YYNGEE. V lost 0 bases and J 4 bases, leaving 17 bases between the germline ends. Written as DNA, the CDR3 is TGTGCCAGCAGCGTAGTCCAAACCTTGCAGCTATACAATGAGCAGTTCTTC. It is translated as CASSVVQTLQLYNEQFF.